These T cell receptor beta chains were read from a single sample in a study of T cell responses to AZD1222 COVID-19 vaccine. Here immunoSEQ multiplex PCR was the method, and the copy in TCRdb shows in-frame clones only, minus some. This sample has 130,000 or so clones, with 93% found just once. The source material was peripheral blood, sampled on day 0 of AZD1222 vaccination. Every receptor here comes from an adult in good health. Each CDR3 is given with its conserved first and last residue. Fields, in order: J gene, V gene, D gene, CDR3 DNA, CDR3 protein. D genes are given only for firm matches.

J: TRBJ1-2
V: TRBV28
D: NA
DNA: TGTGCCAGCGAAAATGACAGGAACTATGGCTACACCTTC
CDR3: CASENDRNYGYTF

J: TRBJ1-3
V: TRBV2
D: NA
DNA: TGTGCCAGCAGTAGCGGGGAGGGGTTAAACACCATATATTTT
CDR3: CASSSGEGLNTIYF

J: TRBJ2-1
V: TRBV5-1
D: TRBD1
DNA: TGCGCCAGCAGCTTGGAAGGGGACAGGGCTTATGAGCAGTTCTTC
CDR3: CASSLEGDRAYEQFF

J: TRBJ2-7
V: TRBV28
D: TRBD2
DNA: TGTGCCACCCTCCCCGGGCTAGCGGGCCCTGGTGTCCACGAGCAGTACTTC
CDR3: CATLPGLAGPGVHEQYF

J: TRBJ1-2
V: TRBV15
D: NA
DNA: TGTGCCACCAGCAGAGAGGACAGCATTTATGGCTACACCTTC
CDR3: CATSREDSIYGYTF

J: TRBJ2-2
V: TRBV5-8
D: NA
DNA: TGTGCCAGCAGCTATCCAGGGAACACCGGGGAGCTGTTTTTT
CDR3: CASSYPGNTGELFF

J: TRBJ2-7
V: TRBV4-1
D: NA
DNA: TGCGCCAGCAGCCAAGAAGGCGCTACCTACGAGCAGTACTTC
CDR3: CASSQEGATYEQYF

J: TRBJ2-4
V: TRBV4-1
D: TRBD2
DNA: TGCGCCAGCAGCCAAGTTGGCGGGAGGGCGATCATTCAGTACTTC
CDR3: CASSQVGGRAIIQYF

J: TRBJ2-7
V: TRBV19
D: NA
DNA: TGTGCCAGTAGTCCCAGTCGGTGGGGCTCCTACGAGCAGTACTTC
CDR3: CASSPSRWGSYEQYF

J: TRBJ1-5
V: TRBV30
D: TRBD1
DNA: TGTGCCTGGATGGGACAGGGCAATCAGCCCCAGCATTTT
CDR3: CAWMGQGNQPQHF

J: TRBJ2-3
V: TRBV7-2
D: TRBD2
DNA: TGTGCCAGCAGCTTAGCGCATAGGACTAGCGGGAGGGCCCCAGATACGCAGTATTTT
CDR3: CASSLAHRTSGRAPDTQYF

J: TRBJ1-6
V: TRBV9
D: TRBD1
DNA: TGTGCCAGCAGCGTAGGAACAGGGGACAATTCACCCCTCCACTTT
CDR3: CASSVGTGDNSPLHF

J: TRBJ1-1
V: TRBV2
D: NA
DNA: TGTGCCAGCAGTAGGCTCCTGGAAGCTACTGAAGCTTTCTTT
CDR3: CASSRLLEATEAFF

J: TRBJ2-1
V: TRBV7-8
D: TRBD1
DNA: TGTGCCAGCAGCTCCCAACACGCCGGGACAGGCTCCTACAATGAGCAGTTCTTC
CDR3: CASSSQHAGTGSYNEQFF

J: TRBJ1-5
V: TRBV28
D: NA
DNA: TGTGCCAGCAGGGGGGCAAGTCAGCCCCAGCATTTT
CDR3: CASRGASQPQHF

J: TRBJ1-1
V: TRBV14
D: NA
DNA: TGTGCCAGCAGCCAACTCCGTGATGAGGAATTAGCTTTCTTT
CDR3: CASSQLRDEELAFF

J: TRBJ2-2
V: TRBV11-2
D: TRBD2
DNA: TGTGCCAGCAGCATCGGACTAGCGACGATAGCCCGGGAGCTGTTTTTT
CDR3: CASSIGLATIARELFF

J: TRBJ1-1
V: TRBV27
D: NA
DNA: TGTGCCAGCCAACGAGGGGGGAACACTGAAGCTTTCTTT
CDR3: CASQRGGNTEAFF

J: TRBJ2-7
V: TRBV6-2/TRBV6-3
D: TRBD1
DNA: TGTGCCAGCAGTGATCCGGGACAGAGATTATCCTACGAGCAGTACTTC
CDR3: CASSDPGQRLSYEQYF

J: TRBJ2-7
V: TRBV11-2
D: NA
DNA: TGTGCCAGCAGCTTAGAAGGCCAGGGAATAAGCTACGAGCAGTACTTC
CDR3: CASSLEGQGISYEQYF

J: TRBJ2-2
V: TRBV5-1
D: NA
DNA: TGCGCCAGCAGACCCAGCTTTCACCCAGGAGGCACCGGGGAGCTGTTTTTT
CDR3: CASRPSFHPGGTGELFF

J: TRBJ2-1
V: TRBV6-6
D: TRBD2
DNA: TGTGCCAGCAACTCCTTAAGCGGGACGGGCAATGAGCAGTTCTTC
CDR3: CASNSLSGTGNEQFF

J: TRBJ2-7
V: TRBV28
D: NA
DNA: TGTGCCAGCACTTATAGTGGCGTCGTAAAGGAGCAGTACTTC
CDR3: CASTYSGVVKEQYF

J: TRBJ1-2
V: TRBV9
D: NA
DNA: TGTGCCAGCAGCGTAGATGTAGGGTTGGGTGGCTACACCTTC
CDR3: CASSVDVGLGGYTF

J: TRBJ2-5
V: TRBV24-1
D: NA
DNA: TGTGCCACCAGTGATCGGGCAGGGCGACAAGGGACCCAGTACTTC
CDR3: CATSDRAGRQGTQYF